Described below is a single T cell receptor (beta chain) sequence and its context. Trimming removed 2 bases at V and 1 base at J, with 17 bases between. There are 18 residues in the CDR3. Germline V CDR1 and CDR2: SGHTA, FQGNSA. The data belong to a study of blood T cells in healthy people across ages. Primers used in a second PCR of about 7 to 12 cycles were a sample-barcoded 5' primer and a J-beta primer mix. MiXCR, run by TCRdb on the 5' RACE reads, gives a single entry per CDR3 protein. Among 1.4 million to 1.5 million distinct CDR3 sequences listed, around two fifths were seen once. The gene calls are TRBV7-2 and TRBJ2-2, with TRBD2 as a possible D gene (6 bases). Sequencing was carried out using blood. This TCR was sampled from a woman under 30 in good health. Written as DNA, the CDR3 is TGTGCCAGCAGCTTAAGGGGTTCCGGGAGAGAGAACACCGGGGAGCTGTTTTTT. Amino acids: CASSLRGSGRENTGELFF.